One and the same sample provided the 5 T cell receptor beta chains below, sequenced in a study of OX40 agonist ivuxolimab in advanced cancers. Some clones are missing from TCRdb's copy, which holds only in-frame ones; the method was immunoSEQ multiplex PCR. This table holds almost 70,000 clones, 70% to 90% found once. Sequenced here: CD4+ or CD8+ T cells sorted from blood, sampled in a trial of the OX40 agonist ivuxolimab. Receptor source: an adult with an advanced solid tumor such as melanoma, head and neck, liver or kidney cancer.

This clone was recorded only once. The CDR3 DNA is TGTGCCAGCAGCCCCTACCCGAACTACGAGCAGTACTTC. It encodes CASSPYPNYEQYF. The gene calls are TRBV7-8 and TRBJ2-7, with D unclear. The CDR3 consists of 13 residues. V was pared by 5 bases and J by 3 bases, with 11 bases between. CDR1 SGHVS and CDR2 FQNEAQ come from the germline V gene.

V gene TRBV27 combines with J gene TRBJ1-1; D ambiguous. This CDR3 spans 15 amino acids. V was pared by 4 bases and J by 4 bases, with 16 bases between. The germline CDR1 and CDR2 sequences are MNHEY and SMNVEV (reference sequence). CDR3 in amino acids: CASSSLEGRSTEAFF. The CDR3 DNA reads TGTGCCAGCAGTTCTCTCGAGGGAAGGAGCACTGAAGCTTTCTTT.

The J gene is TRBJ1-2, the V gene TRBV6-6, with D tentatively TRBD1 (6 bases). Germline values: CDR1 MNHNY, CDR2 SVGAGI (reference sequence). The CDR3 is 13 amino acids. V lost 8 bases and J lost 4, with 14 bases in between. The CDR3 DNA is TGTGCCAGCCGACAGGCTCAGGGCTATGGCTACACCTTC. Its translation is CASRQAQGYGYTF.

V is TRBV11-2 and J is TRBJ2-7; 9 bases align to TRBD2. This CDR3 spans 16 amino acids. V gave up 1 base and J gave up 3 bases; unmatched junction bases: 7. Germline CDR1 reads SGHAT; CDR2 reads FQNNGV. For the CDR3, the DNA is TGTGCCAGCAGCTTAGCCCCTAGCGGGGACCTCTACGAGCAGTACTTC. This translates into CASSLAPSGDLYEQYF. Complete variable domain (other parts from reference TRBV11-2 and TRBJ2-7): EAGVAQSPRYKIIEKRQSVAFWCNPISGHATLYWYQQILGQGPKLLIQFQNNGVVDDSQLPKDRFSAERLKGVDSTLKIQPAKLEDSAVYLCASSLAPSGDLYEQYFGPGTRLTVT.

The chain links TRBV19 to TRBJ2-1, with a weak D call TRBD1 (6 bases). V dropped 0 bases and J dropped 4 bases, with 10 bases sitting between them. The CDR3 is 15 residues long. Germline loops: CDR1 LNHDA, CDR2 SQIVND (reference sequence). CDR3 in DNA: TGTGCCAGTAGTATAGAGGGGGCAGAGTACAATGAGCAGTTCTTC. Translating it yields CASSIEGAEYNEQFF. Full variable domain (missing parts from reference TRBV19 and TRBJ2-1): DGGITQSPKYLFRKEGQNVTLSCEQNLNHDAMYWYRQDPGQGLRLIYYSQIVNDFQKGDIAEGYSVSREKKESFPLTVTSAQKNPTAFYLCASSIEGAEYNEQFFGPGTRLTVL.